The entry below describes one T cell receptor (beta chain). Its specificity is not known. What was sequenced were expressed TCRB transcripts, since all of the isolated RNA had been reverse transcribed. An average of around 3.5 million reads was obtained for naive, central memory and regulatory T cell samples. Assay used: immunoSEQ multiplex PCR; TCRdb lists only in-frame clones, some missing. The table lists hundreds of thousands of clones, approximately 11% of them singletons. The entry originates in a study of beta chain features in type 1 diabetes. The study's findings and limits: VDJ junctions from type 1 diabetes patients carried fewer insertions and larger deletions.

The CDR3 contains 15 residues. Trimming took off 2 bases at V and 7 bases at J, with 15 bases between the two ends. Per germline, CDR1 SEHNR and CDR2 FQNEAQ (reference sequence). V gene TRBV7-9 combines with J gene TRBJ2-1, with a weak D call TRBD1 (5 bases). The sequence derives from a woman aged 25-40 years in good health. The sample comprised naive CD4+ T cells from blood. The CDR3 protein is CASSLRPDSSNEQFF. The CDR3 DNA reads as TGTGCCAGCAGCTTACGCCCAGACAGTTCGAATGAGCAGTTCTTC.